This T cell receptor beta chain was profiled in a study of tumor-infiltrating lymphocytes in primary liver carcinoma. About the study: The patients comprised men and women between the ages of 30 and 69 years. Measuring roughly 4 to 11 cm across, the tumors were staged as T1-T3 N0M0.

Starting material of 450 to 550 ng total RNA yielded TCR beta cDNA via a constant-region primer. ARM-PCR, slightly modified, supplied the TCR beta libraries through three nested multiplex PCR rounds. TCRdb redid the calling of the multiplex PCR reads with MiXCR, one entry per CDR3 protein. The table records about 78,000 distinct CDR3 sequences, 71% of them present only once. Co-extraction yielded RNA and DNA from about 20-30 mg of unsorted bulk tissue. Many counts were recorded for this clonotype. The TCR was taken from an older woman with primary liver carcinoma and hepatitis B virus infection. The sequencing sample was made of liver tumor tissue from sampling region 4. The subset was: tumor region T4, right-lateral pole.

This chain's CDR3 is CASSYFGGGTEAFF. CDR3 nucleotides: TGTGCCAGCAGTTACTTCGGAGGGGGCACTGAAGCTTTCTTT. The chain combines TRBV6-5 with TRBJ1-1; D might be TRBD1 (6 bases). The CDR3 totals 14 residues. With 1 base removed from V and 4 bases from J, the gap between germline ends came to 10 bases. CDR1 and CDR2 from the germline V gene are MNHEY and SVGAGI.